These 28 T cell receptor beta chains came from one sample sequenced in a study of post-analysis software for immune sequencing data. The study, taken as a whole, reports: Patients carried four or five TRBV segments more frequently than controls did, and TRBV5-6, TRBV5-1 and TRBV20-1 were among them.

Built from TCR beta cDNA, the libraries had unique molecular identifiers in them. TCRdb itself ran the PCR reads through MiXCR, one entry per CDR3 protein. This sample has 750,000 to 950,000 distinct CDR3 sequences; approximately 53% occur once, and the top ten carry over 4%. Their target antigens are unknown. Sequencing was carried out using blood. All receptors derive from a girl under 18 with multiple sclerosis.

The chain combines TRBV20-1 with TRBJ2-5; no definite D call. Germline-derived CDR1 and CDR2 are DFQATT and SNEGSKA (reference sequence). Trimming stripped 0 bases from V and 4 bases from J, with 15 bases between. The CDR3 consists of 15 residues. The CDR3 nucleotides read TGCAGTGCTAGAGATCACCTGAAGCAGTCAGAGACCCAGTACTTC. Its protein is CSARDHLKQSETQYF.

The rearrangement uses TRBV18 and TRBJ1-4; D remains unclear. With 0 bases removed from V and 8 bases from J, the gap between germline ends came to 10 bases. Germline CDR1 KGHSH, CDR2 LQKENI. The CDR3 runs 14 residues. The CDR3 nucleotides read TGTGCCAGCTCACCACCAGGTCCGGGAGAAAAACTGTTTTTT. It is translated as CASSPPGPGEKLFF.

The chain uses TRBV12-3 or TRBV12-4 and TRBJ2-3; 9 bases line up with TRBD2. J lost 5 bases, V lost 5 bases, and 8 bases had no gene match. This CDR3 is 15 amino acids long. CDR3 protein: CASSLLSGSVDTQYF. For the CDR3, the DNA is TGTGCCAGCAGTCTGCTTAGCGGGAGTGTAGATACGCAGTATTTT.

This clonotype came up a few times. The chain has TRBV4-1 and TRBJ2-7; no definite D call. Germline CDR1 reads MGHRA; CDR2 reads YSYEKL. V lost 3 bases and J lost 3, with 9 bases in between. The CDR3 runs 13 residues. This CDR3 is CASSQDPLYEQYF. The CDR3 nucleotides are TGCGCCAGCAGCCAGGACCCTCTCTACGAGCAGTACTTC.

This rearrangement joins TRBV14 to TRBJ2-7; 9 positions match TRBD1. V dropped 4 bases and J dropped 4; count of bases not matched to a gene: 8. This CDR3 spans 15 amino acids. Per germline, CDR1 SGHDN and CDR2 FVKESK. The DNA for the CDR3 is TGTGCCAGCAGCCGAGGACAGGGGAGGGGGTACGAGCAGTACTTC. This translates into CASSRGQGRGYEQYF.

As to this clonotype: A junction boundary mismatches the germline segment, possibly from a read error. This chain uses TRBV11-2 with TRBJ2-1; TRBD1 matches at 9 bases. The CDR3 extends over 15 amino acids. CDR1 and CDR2 (germline): SGHAT, FQNNGV. CDR3 sequence reads: CTSSALQGAKSEQFF. CDR3 DNA sequence: TGTACCAGCAGCGCCCTACAGGGGGCGAAGAGTGAGCAGTTCTTC.

This chain links TRBV7-2 with TRBJ2-7, with 7 bases lining up with TRBD2. Germline CDR1 and CDR2: SGHTA and FQGNSA. V was pared by 4 bases and J by 3 bases, with 9 bases of the junction left unmatched. The CDR3 is made up of 15 amino acids. The CDR3 region has the DNA TGTGCCAGCAGCTACCAGCGGGGCCAGCTCTACGAGCAGTACTTC. Its translation: CASSYQRGQLYEQYF.

This clonotype has just a few counts. The rearrangement uses TRBV5-6 and TRBJ1-5; D possibly corresponds to TRBD1 (6 bases). Per the germline V gene, CDR1 is SGHDT and CDR2 is YYEEEE. Trimming stripped 4 bases from V and 2 bases from J, with 19 bases between. The CDR3 loop spans 17 amino acids. The DNA for the CDR3 is TGTGCCAGCAGCCGGAGACTGGGGGGCTGGGGCAATCAGCCCCAGCATTTT. It codes for CASSRRLGGWGNQPQHF.

This clonotype occurred once. V usage is TRBV29-1 and J usage is TRBJ1-2, with D possibly TRBD1 on 6 matching bases. V lost 3 bases and J 8 bases, leaving 10 bases between the germline ends. Per germline, CDR1 SQVTM and CDR2 ANQGSEA. CDR3 length: 11 residues. The DNA of the CDR3 is TGCAGCGTTGAGACCCAGGGGGGCTACACCTTC. Amino acid sequence: CSVETQGGYTF. Together with reference TRBV29-1 and TRBJ1-2, the CDR3 gives the full variable domain: SAVISQKPSRDICQRGTSLTIQCQVDSQVTMMFWYRQQPGQSLTLIATANQGSEATYESGFVIDKFPISRPNLTFSTLTVSNMSPEDSSIYLCSVETQGGYTFGSGTRLTVV.

The J gene is TRBJ2-7, the V gene TRBV29-1; 9 bases fit TRBD2. Looked up from germline, CDR1 is SQVTM and CDR2 is ANQGSEA. CDR3 length: 13 amino acids. V shed 4 bases and J 3 bases; nucleotides not matched to a gene: 4. CDR3 in amino acids: CSVGGLADYEQYF. In DNA, the CDR3 is TGCAGCGTTGGGGGACTAGCCGACTACGAGCAGTACTTC.

The rearrangement uses TRBV20-1 and TRBJ2-7, with D hard to call. This CDR3 has 14 residues. The V gene lost 5 bases and the J gene lost 10 bases, with 24 bases spanning the gap. Germline V lookup: CDR1 DFQATT, CDR2 SNEGSKA (reference sequence). The CDR3 nucleotides read TGCAGTGCTCCCAGGCCCCAACCCGAAAAGGCCCAGTACTTC. This gives the protein CSAPRPQPEKAQYF.

This rearrangement joins TRBV4-2 to TRBJ1-4; the D is unclear. This CDR3 comprises 17 residues. V lost 0 bases and J lost 6, with 17 bases in between. The germline V gene encodes CDR1 LGHNA and CDR2 YNFKEQ. CDR3 sequence (DNA): TGTGCCAGCAGCCAAGATGTCGGCAGGACTCGTGATGAAAAACTGTTTTTT. Residues: CASSQDVGRTRDEKLFF.

The chain couples TRBV15 to TRBJ2-1; 7 nucleotides line up with TRBD2. Trimming removed 0 bases from V and 6 bases from J; junction bases left unmatched: 8. This CDR3 contains 16 residues. In germline, CDR1 is LNHNV, CDR2 YYDKDF (reference sequence). The chain's CDR3 is CATSRDPGTIGNEQFF. The CDR3 DNA follows: TGTGCCACCAGCAGAGATCCCGGGACTATCGGCAATGAGCAGTTCTTC. Complete variable domain (other parts from reference TRBV15 and TRBJ2-1): DAMVIQNPRYQVTQFGKPVTLSCSQTLNHNVMYWYQQKSSQAPKLLFHYYDKDFNNEADTPDNFQSRRPNTSFCFLDIRSPGLGDTAMYLCATSRDPGTIGNEQFFGPGTRLTVL.

The CDR3: CASSLSSGRRNEQFF. CDR3 coding DNA: TGCGCCAGCAGCTTATCTAGCGGGCGGCGGAATGAGCAGTTCTTC. The chain is built from TRBV5-1 and TRBJ2-1; 8 nucleotides match TRBD2. V lost 2 bases, J lost 7 bases, and 8 bases stayed unmatched. The CDR3 consists of 15 residues. The V gene's germline CDR1 is SGHRS and CDR2 YFSETQ.

This chain connects TRBV15 to TRBJ2-2; D not resolved. This CDR3 spans 17 amino acids. V was trimmed by 1 base and J by 4 bases, leaving 16 bases between them. Germline assignment: CDR1 LNHNV and CDR2 YYDKDF (reference sequence). CDR3 sequence reads: CATSRGGSHRGTGELFF. CDR3 nucleotides: TGTGCCACCAGCAGAGGAGGATCCCACCGAGGCACCGGGGAGCTGTTTTTT.

This clonotype was detected a few times. The chain couples TRBV6-1 to TRBJ2-7; TRBD1 matches 9 bases. Germline trimming cut 7 bases from V and 3 bases from J; bases unmatched to any gene: 7. The CDR3 consists of 14 residues. Germline V CDR1 and CDR2: MNHNS, SASEGT. The CDR3 sequence is CASIPGTGIYEQYF. The CDR3 region has the DNA TGTGCCAGCATCCCCGGGACAGGGATCTACGAGCAGTACTTC.

This chain uses TRBV14 with TRBJ2-4; D uncertain. The DNA end is more similar to TRBJ2-7, so the J call may be wrong. Germline CDR1 and CDR2: SGHDN and FVKESK. The length of the CDR3 is 15 residues. CDR3 sequence reads: CASSQLRWGMNEQYF. In nucleotides, the CDR3 is TGTGCCAGCAGCCAACTTAGGTGGGGTATGAACGAGCAGTACTTC.

The gene calls are TRBV12-3 or TRBV12-4 and TRBJ2-7; the match to TRBD2 covers 14 bases. The tail of the sequence fits TRBJ2-1 better, so the J call may be wrong. CDR3 length equals 15 residues. The CDR3 region is CASIGTSGSKGEQFF. The CDR3 DNA follows: TGTGCCAGTATCGGGACTAGCGGGAGTAAGGGTGAGCAGTTCTTC.

This chain uses TRBV20-1 with TRBJ2-1, with TRBD2 as a possible D gene (6 bases). V gave up 3 bases and J gave up 7 bases, with 7 bases separating them. The CDR3 sequence is 11 residues long. Germline CDR1 DFQATT, CDR2 SNEGSKA (reference sequence). CDR3 sequence reads: CSASAGNEQFF. The CDR3 DNA follows: TGCAGTGCTAGTGCGGGAAATGAGCAGTTCTTC.

V and J are TRBV6-5 and TRBJ2-7, with 9 bases that match TRBD1. Germline V gene lookup returns CDR1 MNHEY and CDR2 SVGAGI. The CDR3 length is 14 residues. The junction had 2 bases not matched to a gene; V was cut back by 4 bases and J by 1 base. The CDR3 DNA reads as TGTGCCAGCAGTTTACAGGGGGCTTCCTACGAGCAGTACTTC. It is translated as CASSLQGASYEQYF.

The rearrangement links TRBV14 to TRBJ2-1; no clear D. Germline values: CDR1 SGHDN, CDR2 FVKESK. The length of the CDR3 is 12 residues. Trimming pared 5 bases from V and 3 bases from J, leaving 5 bases between. CDR3 nucleotide sequence: TGTGCCAGCAGCAGAATCTACAATGAGCAGTTCTTC. Protein: CASSRIYNEQFF.

The genes are TRBV7-8 and TRBJ2-5, with a possible D match to TRBD2 (7 bases). CDR3 length equals 16 residues. Germline V lookup: CDR1 SGHVS, CDR2 FQNEAQ. Trimming took off 5 bases at V and 5 bases at J, with 21 bases between the two ends. The CDR3 sequence is CASSLMRGTGGETQYF. CDR3 bases: TGTGCCAGCAGCCTCATGCGCGGTACGGGGGGCGAGACCCAGTACTTC.

V is TRBV9 and J is TRBJ1-5, with D tentatively TRBD1 (6 bases). Germline CDR1 reads SGDLS; CDR2 reads YYNGEE. Deletions cut 3 bases from V and 1 base from J, with 8 bases between. The CDR3 covers 14 residues. The CDR3 loop reads CASSGDMSNQPQHF. The CDR3 DNA sequence: TGTGCCAGCAGCGGGGACATGAGCAATCAGCCCCAGCATTTT.

This clonotype was recorded a few times. The CDR3: CASSTMTGSDTQYF. The CDR3 coding sequence is TGTGCCAGCAGCACAATGACAGGGTCAGATACGCAGTATTTT. The chain links TRBV11-3 to TRBJ2-3; 7 bases are a match to TRBD1. The V gene end was trimmed by 5 bases and the J gene end by 4 bases; junction bases not matched to a gene: 6. The germline CDR1 and CDR2 sequences are SGHNT and YENEEA. CDR3 length equals 14 residues.

V usage is TRBV7-3 and J usage is TRBJ2-3; 14 bases fit TRBD2. The V gene's germline CDR1 is SGHTA and CDR2 FQGTGA. V dropped 5 bases and J dropped 3; count of bases not matched to a gene: 4. This CDR3 is 16 amino acids long. The CDR3 DNA sequence: TGTGCCAGCAGCCCTGGGACTAGCGGGAGAACAGATACGCAGTATTTT. Translation: CASSPGTSGRTDTQYF.

The J gene is TRBJ2-5, the V gene TRBV7-9; no definite D call. Trimming removed 1 base from V and 4 bases from J, with 10 bases in between. The CDR3 is 14 amino acids. Germline CDR1 is SEHNR and CDR2 is FQNEAQ (reference sequence). The CDR3 spells CASSLEMGRETQYF. The CDR3, as DNA: TGTGCCAGCAGCTTAGAAATGGGAAGAGAGACCCAGTACTTC.

This rearrangement joins TRBV6-2 or TRBV6-3 to TRBJ2-1; 8 nucleotides align to TRBD2. CDR1 is MNHEY, CDR2 SVGEGT, per germline. This CDR3 is built from 16 residues. V gave up 5 bases and J gave up 9 bases; unmatched junction bases: 15. The CDR3 region has the DNA TGTGCCAGCAGTCTCTTAGGAGCGGGAGTAAGGGGTGAGCAGTTCTTC. Its translation: CASSLLGAGVRGEQFF.

The chain carries TRBV4-2 and TRBJ2-7; D remains ambiguous. CDR3 size: 12 residues. The ends were cut back, 5 bases at V and 5 bases at J, with 10 bases in the middle. Per the germline V gene, CDR1 is LGHNA and CDR2 is YNFKEQ. The CDR3 sequence is CASSYLADEQYF. The CDR3 region has the DNA TGTGCCAGCAGCTACTTGGCGGACGAGCAGTACTTC.